This T cell receptor (beta chain) was profiled in a study of T cells after yellow fever vaccination. 5'RACE template switching generated TCR cDNA, adding a universal primer site and UMIs. Using its own MiXCR run on the 5' RACE reads, TCRdb lists one record per CDR3 protein. The sample yields a few hundred thousand distinct CDR3 sequences, approximately 16% seen once. Trimming shortened V by 7 bases and J by 7 bases, and 11 bases separated the two germline ends. The length of the CDR3 is 12 residues. This clonotype was seen more than once but under ten times. The antigen remains unidentified. General observations from the study: Primary-vaccination clones mostly resurfaced post-booster (about 96% CD4, around 88% CD8).

This sequence was found in a man younger than 35 who received the YFV17D yellow fever vaccine. V gene TRBV12-3 or TRBV12-4 combines with J gene TRBJ2-1, with a tentative D call TRBD2 (6 bases). This specimen was PBMCs, taken less than 6 days after the first yellow fever vaccination. The CDR3 nucleotides read TGTGCCAGCACCTTGGGGGGAAATGAGCAGTTCTTC. The encoded protein is CASTLGGNEQFF.